Included here is one T cell receptor (beta chain) sequence, with context. The data belong to a study of OX40 agonist ivuxolimab in advanced cancers. Study-wide background: Ivuxolimab, which patients received intravenously every 2 weeks, was dosed at 0.01 to 10 mg/kg.

The CDR3 length is 15 residues. After removal of 6 bases from V and 3 bases from J, the junction contained 7 bases not matched to a gene. Per the germline V gene, CDR1 is MDHEN and CDR2 is SYDVKM. Clones were sequenced by immunoSEQ multiplex PCR, and TCRdb holds only the in-frame ones, with some missing. The sample shows approximately 130,000 clones, 75% to 95% of them seen only once. J is TRBJ1-5 and V is TRBV28; TRBD1 agrees at 8 bases. This sample comprised CD4+ or CD8+ T cells sorted from blood, obtained in a trial of the OX40 agonist ivuxolimab. This receptor was taken from an adult with an advanced solid tumor such as melanoma, head and neck, liver or kidney cancer. This chain's CDR3 is CASRSGTGPNQPQHF. The DNA for the CDR3 is TGTGCCAGCAGGTCCGGGACAGGCCCCAATCAGCCCCAGCATTTT.